The text below deals with one TCR beta chain. These data are taken from a study of blood T cell repertoires in COVID-19. Across the study: Acute and convalescent COVID-19 samples came from the United States, Italy and Spain.

Germline V gene data show CDR1 as SGHTA and CDR2 as FQGTGA. The CDR3 runs 14 residues. The ends were cut back, 1 base at V and 8 bases at J, with 12 bases in the middle. Per the authors' pipeline: Estimation of nucleated cell counts was performed using reference gene primer amplification. Only in-frame clones appear in the TCRdb table, and some are missing; sequencing was by immunoSEQ multiplex PCR. D and trimming come from the DNA, and the V and J calls and clone size come from that table. This repertoire shows 50,000 to 70,000 clones, 76% found once; its top ten account for 22%. The source is a man aged 45-60 years with active or convalescent COVID-19. The sample was peripheral blood. V and J are TRBV7-3 and TRBJ1-3; D may be TRBD1 (6 bases). CDR3 residues: CASSLRAGVDTIYF. In DNA form, the CDR3 reads TGTGCCAGCAGCTTAAGGGCAGGGGTGGACACCATATATTTT. Full variable domain (missing parts from reference TRBV7-3 and TRBJ1-3): GAGVSQTPSNKVTEKGKYVELRCDPISGHTALYWYRQSLGQGPEFLIYFQGTGAADDSGLPNDRFFAVRPEGSVSTLKIQRTERGDSAVYLCASSLRAGVDTIYFGEGSWLTVV.